One sample yielded the 14 T cell receptor beta chains listed below, sequenced in a study of shared clonotypes between healthy human individuals. The data were produced by immunoSEQ multiplex PCR, yet TCRdb's version contains in-frame clones alone and is incomplete. This table has approximately 2.4 million clones, about 94% appearing once. The sequenced sample was naive CD4+ T cells sorted from blood. Described subset: CD45RA+ positively selected. The source is a man younger than 30 in good health.

V usage is TRBV2 and J usage is TRBJ1-6; D might be TRBD1 (6 bases). From germline, CDR1 is SNHLY and CDR2 FYNNEI. The CDR3 is 15 amino acids. Trimming left V 1 base short and J 8 bases short, with 12 bases between. The DNA of the CDR3 is TGTGCCAGCAGTGAAGGGGCAGGGGTTTATTCACCCCTCCACTTT. It yields the protein CASSEGAGVYSPLHF.

V and J are TRBV6-6 and TRBJ2-7; 10 nucleotides line up with TRBD1. Per germline, CDR1 MNHNY and CDR2 SVGAGI (reference sequence). Trimming removed 4 bases from V and 0 bases from J; junction bases left unmatched: 3. This CDR3 comprises 15 residues. CDR3 protein: CASSSGQGISYEQYF. The CDR3 bases are TGTGCCAGCAGTTCGGGACAGGGGATCTCCTACGAGCAGTACTTC.

The V and J genes are TRBV5-6 and TRBJ1-2; no definite D call. V dropped 4 bases and J dropped 4 bases, with 14 bases sitting between them. This CDR3 spans 14 amino acids. CDR1 is SGHDT, CDR2 YYEEEE, per germline. This CDR3 reads CASSRPESFYGYTF. As DNA, the CDR3 is TGTGCCAGCAGCCGACCCGAGTCATTCTATGGCTACACCTTC.

The V gene is TRBV29-1, the J gene TRBJ2-5, with D possibly matching TRBD1 (5 bases). There are 13 residues in the CDR3. The V end lost 3 bases, the J end lost 5 bases, and 13 bases lay between the germline ends. CDR1 is SQVTM, CDR2 ANQGSEA, per germline. The CDR3 loop reads CSVEGGPGETQYF. CDR3 in DNA: TGCAGCGTTGAGGGTGGGCCAGGGGAGACCCAGTACTTC.

This chain uses TRBV5-4 with TRBJ1-2, with 7 bases that match TRBD1. The CDR3 runs to 11 residues. CDR1 and CDR2 from the germline V gene are SGHNT and YYREEE (reference sequence). The junction had 4 bases not matched to a gene; V was cut back by 0 bases and J by 14 bases. The CDR3 sequence: CASSLAGQQTF. CDR3 nucleotide sequence: TGTGCCAGCAGCTTGGCGGGACAGCAGACCTTC.

The chain has TRBV6-5 and TRBJ1-4, with D possibly being TRBD1 (5 bases). The CDR3 has 15 amino acids. Looked up from germline, CDR1 is MNHEY and CDR2 is SVGAGI. Trimming stripped 2 bases from V and 11 bases from J, with 18 bases between. Here the CDR3 reads CASSYTGGSWDKLFF. For the CDR3, the DNA is TGTGCCAGCAGTTACACGGGGGGGTCATGGGACAAACTGTTTTTT.

This chain uses TRBV7-9 with TRBJ2-4; 10 nucleotides line up with TRBD2. CDR3 length: 16 amino acids. Germline CDR1 is SEHNR and CDR2 is FQNEAQ (reference sequence). V trimming: 1 base; J trimming: 11 bases; junction bases outside the gene matches: 11. The CDR3 DNA sequence: TGTGCCAGCAGCTTAGAGGCTAGCGGGGGCCTAGGCCTTCAGTACTTC. Translated, it gives CASSLEASGGLGLQYF.

The chain combines TRBV7-2 with TRBJ1-5; maybe TRBD1 (6 bases). The V end lost 5 bases, the J end lost 6 bases, and 23 bases lay between the germline ends. This CDR3 contains 17 residues. Germline CDR1 reads SGHTA; CDR2 reads FQGNSA. The CDR3 is CASSPQGGGGVGQPQHF. Written as DNA, the CDR3 is TGTGCCAGCAGCCCACAGGGAGGCGGTGGGGTTGGTCAGCCCCAGCATTTT.

V is TRBV10-2 and J is TRBJ2-5; TRBD2 is a possible D gene (6 bases). Germline values: CDR1 WSHSY, CDR2 SAAADI. This CDR3 spans 14 amino acids. Trimming took 9 bases from V and 1 from J, leaving 15 bases between them. CDR3 amino acids: CARERVPPQETQYF. In nucleotides, the CDR3 is TGCGCCAGGGAGCGGGTACCCCCCCAAGAGACCCAGTACTTC.

The chain employs TRBV2 and TRBJ1-4; D gene unclear. V dropped 7 bases and J dropped 7 bases, with 10 bases sitting between them. Germline values: CDR1 SNHLY, CDR2 FYNNEI. CDR3 size: 12 residues. CDR3 sequence reads: CASNREIEKLFF. The CDR3, as DNA: TGTGCCAGCAACCGGGAAATTGAAAAACTGTTTTTT.

About this clone itself: In the same sample, other DNA sequences code for this CDR3. The chain has TRBV30 and TRBJ2-3; the match to TRBD1 covers 8 bases. Per the germline V gene, CDR1 is GTSNPN and CDR2 is SVGIG (reference sequence). Trimming at V came to 5 bases and at J to 1 base, leaving 2 bases not matched to a gene. The CDR3 is made up of 13 amino acids. Here the CDR3 reads CAWSGQGTDTQYF. The CDR3 DNA is TGTGCCTGGTCGGGACAGGGCACAGATACGCAGTATTTT.

CDR3 coding DNA: TGTGCCAGCAGCTTGGAAGGGGGGAGACGGAACACTGAAGCTTTCTTT. Translating gives CASSLEGGRRNTEAFF. The rearrangement links TRBV5-4 to TRBJ1-1, with D possibly being TRBD1 (6 bases). V lost 0 bases to trimming and J lost 1 base, with 13 bases between them. The germline gives CDR1 SGHNT, CDR2 YYREEE (reference sequence). The CDR3 totals 16 residues. Full variable domain (outside the CDR3, taken from reference TRBV5-4 and TRBJ1-1): ETGVTQSPTHLIKTRGQQVTLRCSSQSGHNTVSWYQQALGQGPQFIFQYYREEENGRGNFPPRFSGLQFPNYSSELNVNALELDDSALYLCASSLEGGRRNTEAFFGQGTRLTVV.

V usage is TRBV30 and J usage is TRBJ2-1, with 9 bases identical to TRBD1. This CDR3 contains 15 residues. Looked up from germline, CDR1 is GTSNPN and CDR2 is SVGIG (reference sequence). The trim removed 1 base at V and 7 bases at J, leaving 8 bases unmatched. The CDR3 here is CAWSALGTGSNEQFF. The CDR3 bases are TGTGCCTGGAGTGCGCTCGGGACAGGGTCAAATGAGCAGTTCTTC.

The chain carries TRBV25-1 and TRBJ1-6; TRBD1 matches at 10 bases. CDR1 and CDR2 from the germline V gene are MGHDK and SYGVNS. The V gene end was trimmed by 4 bases and the J gene end by 7 bases; junction bases not matched to a gene: 1. The CDR3 extends over 14 amino acids. CDR3 in DNA: TGTGCCAGCAGTGCGGGACAGGGGAATTCACCCCTCCACTTT. As protein: CASSAGQGNSPLHF.